The 31 T cell receptor beta chains below were found in one sample sequenced in a study of T cells in Graves' hyperthyroidism and ophthalmopathy. Amplification of TCR beta CDR3 regions used RNA as the template. The HTBI primer set was used in a first-round RT-PCR of the TCR CDR3. TCRdb fed the multiplex PCR reads into MiXCR, producing one record per CDR3 protein. The table records roughly 740,000 distinct CDR3 sequences, around 15% of them present only once. The sequenced sample was blood. The receptors here all came from a young man with Graves' hyperthyroidism.

This clonotype was counted only a few times. This chain joins TRBV20-1 and TRBJ2-7; the match to TRBD1 covers 7 bases. V shed 6 bases and J 7 bases; nucleotides not matched to a gene: 12. CDR1 and CDR2 (germline): DFQATT, SNEGSKA (reference sequence). The CDR3 runs to 13 residues. As DNA, the CDR3 is TGCAGTGCCAAAGGGACAGTGGGAATGGAGCAGTACTTC. It specifies CSAKGTVGMEQYF.

The chain links TRBV6-1 to TRBJ2-7; TRBD1 aligns across 7 bases. This CDR3 spans 14 amino acids. The germline CDR1 and CDR2 sequences are MNHNS and SASEGT. The trim removed 6 bases at V and 3 bases at J, leaving 8 bases unmatched. As DNA, the CDR3 is TGTGCCAGCAGACAGGGGTGGGGGTTCTACGAGCAGTACTTC. It specifies CASRQGWGFYEQYF.

This clonotype was counted many times. V is TRBV29-1 and J is TRBJ2-3; D remains unclear. The V gene's germline CDR1 is SQVTM and CDR2 ANQGSEA. The V end was cut by 6 bases, the J end by 3 bases, with 7 bases between. The CDR3 contains 11 residues. The CDR3 is CSVVQTDTQYF. CDR3 nucleotide sequence: TGCAGCGTCGTCCAGACAGATACGCAGTATTTT.

There are a few counts of this clonotype. V is TRBV30 and J is TRBJ2-7; D may match TRBD1 or TRBD2 (6 bases each). Per the germline V gene, CDR1 is GTSNPN and CDR2 is SVGIG (reference sequence). V shed 7 bases and J shed 5 bases, with 21 bases lying between them. The CDR3 length is 14 residues. The CDR3 coding sequence is TGTGCCTCCTCAGTAGGGGGGCTGAGGAACGAGCAGTACTTC. As protein: CASSVGGLRNEQYF.

In this sample, this clonotype turned up many times. The chain couples TRBV6-1 to TRBJ1-1, with unresolved D. Germline V CDR1 and CDR2: MNHNS, SASEGT. CDR3 length equals 14 residues. The ends were cut back, 5 bases at V and 0 bases at J, with 10 bases in the middle. CDR3 DNA sequence: TGTGCCAGCAGTTCCCCGGGAATGAACACTGAAGCTTTCTTT. This translates into CASSSPGMNTEAFF.

This chain uses TRBV5-4 with TRBJ2-3, with 10 nucleotides matching TRBD1. After removal of 4 bases from V and 1 base from J, the junction contained 6 bases not matched to a gene. Germline CDR1 and CDR2: SGHNT and YYREEE (reference sequence). The CDR3 runs to 16 residues. For the CDR3, the DNA is TGTGCCAGCAGCGGGGCCGGGACAGGGGGCACAGATACGCAGTATTTT. Translation: CASSGAGTGGTDTQYF.

This clonotype was picked up a small number of times. This chain links TRBV7-8 with TRBJ1-2; the D is unclear. V dropped 1 base and J dropped 5 bases, with 20 bases sitting between them. Looked up from germline, CDR1 is SGHVS and CDR2 is FQNEAQ. The CDR3 spans 17 residues. The CDR3 nucleotides are TGTGCCAGCAGCTTAGTAAGGTCCCGGTCCCTCCGGTATGGCTACACCTTC. Amino acids: CASSLVRSRSLRYGYTF.

The J gene is TRBJ1-2, the V gene TRBV19; D is uncertain. Germline lookup yields CDR1 LNHDA and CDR2 SQIVND (reference sequence). V was shortened by 7 bases and J by 8 bases, with 17 bases between the two germline ends. This CDR3 has 13 residues. Here the CDR3 reads CASTPVLWGGYTF. The CDR3 DNA follows: TGTGCCAGTACCCCCGTTCTATGGGGAGGCTACACCTTC.

This clonotype was observed many times. The chain has TRBV11-1 and TRBJ2-1, with D perhaps TRBD2 (6 bases). Germline assignment: CDR1 SGHAT and CDR2 FQDESV (reference sequence). This CDR3 spans 14 amino acids. Trimming left V 2 bases short and J 7 bases short, with 12 bases between. For the CDR3, the DNA is TGTGCCAGCAGCTTACCGGGACTTTCAAATGAGCAGTTCTTC. This sequence encodes CASSLPGLSNEQFF.

This clonotype has more than one count but fewer than ten. The CDR3 region has the DNA TGTGCCAGCAGCTTAGGGGACGGCCTAGAAAAACTGTTTTTT. Its protein is CASSLGDGLEKLFF. The chain is built from TRBV7-9 and TRBJ1-4; D may be TRBD1 (5 bases). From germline, CDR1 is SEHNR and CDR2 FQNEAQ (reference sequence). The CDR3 has 14 residues. Trimming shortened V by 1 base and J by 8 bases, and 11 bases separated the two germline ends.

This chain links TRBV29-1 with TRBJ2-1; D is possibly TRBD1 (6 bases). The CDR3 totals 16 residues. Germline CDR1 reads SQVTM; CDR2 reads ANQGSEA. The V and J ends lost 1 base and 4 bases respectively, with 17 bases between them. CDR3 loop: CSVEGGREGGYNEQFF. CDR3 sequence (DNA): TGCAGCGTTGAAGGGGGCAGGGAAGGGGGATACAATGAGCAGTTCTTC.

This clonotype was recorded at least ten times. The chain links TRBV7-2 to TRBJ2-3; TRBD1 might be the D (5 bases). Between the trimmed V and J ends, which lost 5 bases and 9 bases, there was a span of 12 bases. Germline-derived CDR1 and CDR2 are SGHTA and FQGNSA. The CDR3 sequence is 12 residues long. The CDR3 sequence: CASSGAGSTQYF. CDR3 bases: TGTGCCAGCAGCGGAGCAGGGTCCACGCAGTATTTT.

This clonotype was seen many times. An end of the junction differs from the germline gene, which may be a read error. The chain uses TRBV6-6 and TRBJ1-2; a weak D match, TRBD1 (6 bases). This CDR3 region has 14 residues. Germline V lookup: CDR1 MNHNY, CDR2 SVGAGI (reference sequence). CDR3: CASSYSDSPYGYTF. The CDR3 nucleotides read TGTGCCAGCAGTTACTCGGACAGCCCCTATGGTTACACCTTC.

The chain links TRBV19 to TRBJ2-1; D is perhaps TRBD2 (5 bases). The V gene lost 5 bases and the J gene lost 0 bases, with 23 bases spanning the gap. CDR1 and CDR2 from the germline V gene are LNHDA and SQIVND (reference sequence). This CDR3 is built from 19 residues. The DNA of the CDR3 is TGTGCCAGTAGTCCGGGTGGGCTAGCCTACCAGAGCTCCTACAATGAGCAGTTCTTC. This translates into CASSPGGLAYQSSYNEQFF. The entire variable domain, with the rest obtained from reference TRBV19 and TRBJ2-1, is as follows: DGGITQSPKYLFRKEGQNVTLSCEQNLNHDAMYWYRQDPGQGLRLIYYSQIVNDFQKGDIAEGYSVSREKKESFPLTVTSAQKNPTAFYLCASSPGGLAYQSSYNEQFFGPGTRLTVL.

By sample share, this clonotype is medium-sized. The rearrangement joins TRBV28 to TRBJ2-7; 12 bases are a match to TRBD2. The CDR3 loop spans 16 amino acids. With 3 bases clipped from V and 3 bases from J, the junction kept 6 bases outside the gene matches. Germline values: CDR1 MDHEN, CDR2 SYDVKM. The CDR3 reads CASSFLAGGPIYEQYF. As DNA, the CDR3 is TGTGCCAGCAGTTTCCTAGCGGGAGGGCCAATCTACGAGCAGTACTTC.

A few counts support this clonotype. J is TRBJ2-7 and V is TRBV5-1; 9 positions match TRBD2. The CDR3 covers 14 residues. V shed 6 bases, J shed 2 bases, and the junction held 6 bases outside the gene matches. Germline V gene sequence: CDR1 SGHRS, CDR2 YFSETQ. The CDR3, as DNA: TGCGCCAGCACCCTGGCGGGAGGGGCCTACGAGCAGTACTTC. Translated, it gives CASTLAGGAYEQYF. Together with reference TRBV5-1 and TRBJ2-7, the CDR3 gives the full variable domain: KAGVTQTPRYLIKTRGQQVTLSCSPISGHRSVSWYQQTPGQGLQFLFEYFSETQRNKGNFPGRFSGRQFSNSRSEMNVSTLELGDSALYLCASTLAGGAYEQYFGPGTRLTVT.

There are a few counts of this clonotype. The rearrangement links TRBV4-3 to TRBJ2-5, with a tentative D call TRBD2 (5 bases). V lost 1 base to trimming and J lost 5 bases, with 11 bases between them. CDR3 size: 14 residues. CDR1 LGHNA and CDR2 YSLEER come from the germline V gene. The CDR3 is CASSQAAGGETQYF. CDR3 coding DNA: TGCGCCAGCAGCCAAGCGGCGGGTGGCGAGACCCAGTACTTC.

This clonotype was seen many times. The J gene is TRBJ1-5, the V gene TRBV12-3 or TRBV12-4, with 9 bases aligning to TRBD1. Trimming at V came to 4 bases and at J to 4 bases, leaving 2 bases not matched to a gene. CDR3 length equals 14 residues. DNA of the CDR3: TGTGCCAGCAGTTCCGGGACAGGGAATCAGCCCCAGCATTTT. Its translation: CASSSGTGNQPQHF.

In the case of this clonotype: Given a much more abundant clone one base away, this may be a read error. J is TRBJ2-7 and V is TRBV18; D unclear. The CDR3 covers 16 residues. Germline CDR1 KGHSH, CDR2 LQKENI. In DNA form, the CDR3 reads TGTACCAGCTCACCACCGGCACCAAAGGACCTCTACGAGCAGTACTTC. As protein: CTSSPPAPKDLYEQYF.

This clonotype was counted many times. This rearrangement joins TRBV2 to TRBJ2-2; 9 nucleotides match TRBD2. Unmatched junction bases numbered 3, after V lost 6 bases and J lost 7 bases. This CDR3 comprises 13 residues. Germline values: CDR1 SNHLY, CDR2 FYNNEI. CDR3 DNA sequence: TGTGCCAGCAGCTGGACTAGCGTCGGGGAGCTGTTTTTT. This translates into CASSWTSVGELFF.

V gene TRBV19 combines with J gene TRBJ2-3; either TRBD1 or TRBD2 may fit D (6 bases each). V dropped 10 bases and J dropped 0 bases, with 23 bases sitting between them. CDR3 length: 17 amino acids. In germline, CDR1 is LNHDA, CDR2 SQIVND (reference sequence). The chain's CDR3 is CATLGGKGGSSTDTQYF. The CDR3, as DNA: TGTGCCACGCTAGGGGGGAAGGGGGGTAGTAGCACAGATACGCAGTATTTT.

CDR3: CASSWKGGYTF. The CDR3 nucleotides are TGTGCCAGCAGTTGGAAAGGGGGCTACACCTTC. The chain has TRBV28 and TRBJ1-2; D not certain. This CDR3 is 11 amino acids long. Trimming stripped 4 bases from V and 8 bases from J, with 8 bases between. Germline V lookup: CDR1 MDHEN, CDR2 SYDVKM.

This clonotype appeared a few times. The chain combines TRBV2 with TRBJ1-4; possibly TRBD1 for D (6 bases). V was shortened by 2 bases and J by 7 bases, with 17 bases between the two germline ends. This CDR3 has 16 residues. Per germline, CDR1 SNHLY and CDR2 FYNNEI. CDR3 bases: TGTGCCAGCAGTGAAAACGAGGGGGGGGGACTTGAAAAACTGTTTTTT. It codes for CASSENEGGGLEKLFF.

The V call is TRBV12-3 or TRBV12-4, the J call TRBJ2-4; 10 positions agree with TRBD2. The CDR3 is 15 amino acids. The trim removed 5 bases at V and 13 bases at J, leaving 14 bases unmatched. This chain's CDR3 is CASSPIAGGSMGQYF. As DNA, the CDR3 is TGTGCCAGCAGTCCTATAGCGGGAGGCTCCATGGGGCAGTACTTC.

Of note for this clonotype: With a much larger clone just one base away, this may be a read error. V is TRBV12-3 or TRBV12-4 and J is TRBJ1-1; TRBD1 matches 8 bases. This CDR3 is built from 15 residues. The V gene end was trimmed by 8 bases and the J gene end by 1 base; junction bases not matched to a gene: 9. The CDR3: CASGLWDRKNTEAFF. The CDR3 coding sequence is TGTGCCAGCGGTCTGTGGGACAGGAAGAACACTGAAGCTTTCTTT.

This clonotype was seen ten or more times. V is TRBV6-1 and J is TRBJ2-7; 8 nucleotides align to TRBD1. With 6 bases clipped from V and 6 bases from J, the junction kept 4 bases outside the gene matches. The CDR3 has 12 residues. Germline CDR1 is MNHNS and CDR2 is SASEGT. The CDR3 protein is CASSGQGGEQYF. DNA of the CDR3: TGTGCCAGCAGCGGACAGGGCGGCGAGCAGTACTTC.

This clonotype was detected many times. The V call is TRBV28, the J call TRBJ2-7, with a weak D call TRBD1 (6 bases). This CDR3 has 14 residues. The V end was cut by 1 base, the J end by 5 bases, with 12 bases between. Germline values: CDR1 MDHEN, CDR2 SYDVKM. CDR3 nucleotide sequence: TGTGCCAGCAGTTTATCACAGGGTGGGCACGAGCAGTACTTC. Protein: CASSLSQGGHEQYF.

The J gene is TRBJ1-1, the V gene TRBV18, with D possibly TRBD1 on 6 matching bases. Germline CDR1 KGHSH, CDR2 LQKENI. With 2 bases removed from V and 4 bases from J, the gap between germline ends came to 14 bases. This CDR3 is 15 amino acids long. The CDR3 DNA follows: TGTGCCAGCTCACCAGGGGGCCTACGGGGCACTGAAGCTTTCTTT. Its translation is CASSPGGLRGTEAFF. The full variable domain, its missing parts supplied by reference TRBV18 and TRBJ1-1, is NAGVMQNPRHLVRRRGQEARLRCSPMKGHSHVYWYRQLPEEGLKFMVYLQKENIIDESGMPKERFSAEFPKEGPSILRIQQVVRGDSAAYFCASSPGGLRGTEAFFGQGTRLTVV.

This clonotype was detected only a few times. This chain links TRBV24-1 with TRBJ2-1; 13 bases fit TRBD2. The CDR3 covers 20 residues. J lost 4 bases, V lost 5 bases, and 16 bases had no gene match. Germline-derived CDR1 and CDR2 are KGHDR and SFDVKD. CDR3 DNA: TGTGCCACCAGTGTAAGTGGGTGGACTAGCGGGAGTCTAGGTTACAATGAGCAGTTCTTC. Encoded protein: CATSVSGWTSGSLGYNEQFF.

This clonotype was seen repeatedly, ten times or more. V gene TRBV28 combines with J gene TRBJ2-7, with TRBD1 as a possible D gene (5 bases). Per the germline V gene, CDR1 is MDHEN and CDR2 is SYDVKM. This CDR3 spans 14 amino acids. Trimming cost V 8 bases and J 0 bases, with 14 bases left between them. CDR3 residues: CASVADMPSYEQYF. In DNA form, the CDR3 reads TGTGCCAGCGTCGCGGACATGCCCTCCTACGAGCAGTACTTC. Drawing the rest from reference TRBV28 and TRBJ2-7, the complete variable domain is DVKVTQSSRYLVKRTGEKVFLECVQDMDHENMFWYRQDPGLGLRLIYFSYDVKMKEKGDIPEGYSVSREKKERFSLILESASTNQTSMYLCASVADMPSYEQYFGPGTRLTVT.

This chain joins TRBV12-5 and TRBJ2-3, with TRBD2 matching over 8 bases. Germline V gives CDR1 LGHNT, CDR2 FRNRAP. This CDR3 region has 18 residues. The V segment lost 1 base and the J segment 2 bases; nucleotides outside the gene matches: 11. For the CDR3, the DNA is TGTGCTAGTGGTTTGGCCCCCAAGGATAGCGGGGACACAGATACGCAGTATTTT. It yields the protein CASGLAPKDSGDTDTQYF. Full variable domain (missing parts from reference TRBV12-5 and TRBJ2-3): DARVTQTPRHKVTEMGQEVTMRCQPILGHNTVFWYRQTMMQGLELLAYFRNRAPLDDSGMPKDRFSAEMPDATLATLKIQPSEPRDSAVYFCASGLAPKDSGDTDTQYFGPGTRLTVL.